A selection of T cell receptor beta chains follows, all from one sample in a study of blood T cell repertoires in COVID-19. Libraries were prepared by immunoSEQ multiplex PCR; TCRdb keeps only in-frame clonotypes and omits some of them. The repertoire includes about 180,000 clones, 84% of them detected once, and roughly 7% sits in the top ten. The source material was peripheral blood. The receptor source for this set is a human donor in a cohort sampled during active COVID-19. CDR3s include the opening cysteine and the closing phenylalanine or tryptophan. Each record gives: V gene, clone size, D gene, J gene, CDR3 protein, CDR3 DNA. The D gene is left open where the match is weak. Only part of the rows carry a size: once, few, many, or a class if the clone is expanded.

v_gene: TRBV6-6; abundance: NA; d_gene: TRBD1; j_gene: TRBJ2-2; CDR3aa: CASSPRGRQGNTGELFF; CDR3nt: TGTGCCAGCAGTCCCAGGGGGAGACAGGGGAACACCGGGGAGCTGTTTTTT
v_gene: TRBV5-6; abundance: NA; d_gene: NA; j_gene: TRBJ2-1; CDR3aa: CASSLPVNSNEQFF; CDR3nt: TGTGCCAGCAGCCTCCCGGTGAACAGCAATGAGCAGTTCTTC
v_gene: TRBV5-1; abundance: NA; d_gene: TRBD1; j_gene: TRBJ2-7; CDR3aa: CASSQLTGTGNYEQYF; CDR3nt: TGCGCCAGCAGCCAATTAACCGGGACAGGGAACTACGAGCAGTACTTC
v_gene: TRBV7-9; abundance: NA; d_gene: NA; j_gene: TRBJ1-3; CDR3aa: CASSLEHTIYF; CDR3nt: TGTGCCAGCAGCTTGGAGCACACCATATATTTT
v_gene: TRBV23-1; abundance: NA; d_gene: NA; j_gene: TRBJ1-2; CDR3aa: CASSQSRWYGYTF; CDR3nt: TGCGCCAGCAGTCAATCGAGGTGGTATGGCTACACCTTC
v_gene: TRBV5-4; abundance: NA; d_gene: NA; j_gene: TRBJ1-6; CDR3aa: CASSLHEGNSPLHF; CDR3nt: TGTGCCAGCAGCCTGCACGAGGGAAATTCACCCCTCCACTTT
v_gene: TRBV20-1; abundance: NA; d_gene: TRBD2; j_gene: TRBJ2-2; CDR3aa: CSASGGGAGVNTGELFF; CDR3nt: TGCAGTGCTAGTGGCGGGGGGGCCGGTGTAAACACCGGGGAGCTGTTTTTT
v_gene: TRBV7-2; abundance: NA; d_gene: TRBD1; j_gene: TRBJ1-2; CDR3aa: CASSYPPRQGGGYTF; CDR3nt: TGTGCCAGCAGCTACCCCCCCCGTCAGGGGGGCGGCTACACCTTC
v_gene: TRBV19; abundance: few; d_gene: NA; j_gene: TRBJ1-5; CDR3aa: CASSISDNQPQHF; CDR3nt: TGTGCCAGTAGTATAAGCGATAATCAGCCCCAGCATTTT
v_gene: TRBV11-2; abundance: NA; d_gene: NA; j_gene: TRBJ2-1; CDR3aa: CASSLEVKREQFF; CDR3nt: TGTGCCAGCAGCCTCGAAGTCAAACGGGAGCAGTTCTTC
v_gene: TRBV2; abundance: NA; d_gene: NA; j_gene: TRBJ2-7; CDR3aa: CASSERVNSYEQYF; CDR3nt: TGTGCCAGCAGTGAACGGGTCAACTCCTACGAGCAGTACTTC
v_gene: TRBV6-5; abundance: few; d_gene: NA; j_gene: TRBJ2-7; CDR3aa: CASRGDWNSYEQYF; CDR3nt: TGTGCCAGCAGGGGAGACTGGAACTCCTACGAGCAGTACTTC
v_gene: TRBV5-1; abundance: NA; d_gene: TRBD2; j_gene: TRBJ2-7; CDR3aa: CASSSGGAWGHEQYF; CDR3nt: TGCGCCAGCAGCTCGGGAGGGGCTTGGGGCCACGAGCAGTACTTC
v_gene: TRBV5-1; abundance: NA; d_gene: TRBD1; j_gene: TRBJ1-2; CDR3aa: CASSLVQGSYGYTF; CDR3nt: TGCGCCAGCAGCCTCGTACAGGGGAGCTATGGCTACACCTTC
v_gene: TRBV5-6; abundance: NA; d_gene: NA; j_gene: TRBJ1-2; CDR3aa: CASSLAGVPYGYTF; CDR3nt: TGTGCCAGCAGCTTGGCCGGTGTTCCCTATGGCTACACCTTC
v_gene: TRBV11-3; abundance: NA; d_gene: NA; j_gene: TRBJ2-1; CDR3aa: CASSLQYNEQFF; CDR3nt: TGTGCCAGCAGCTTACAGTACAATGAGCAGTTCTTC
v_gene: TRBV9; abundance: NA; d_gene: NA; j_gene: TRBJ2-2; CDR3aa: CASSPVWGDTGELFF; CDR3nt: TGTGCCAGCAGCCCCGTTTGGGGAGACACCGGGGAGCTGTTTTTT
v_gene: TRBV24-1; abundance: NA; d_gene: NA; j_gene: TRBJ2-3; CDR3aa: CATSSPGTDTQYF; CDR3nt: TGTGCCACCAGTTCCCCTGGCACAGATACGCAGTATTTT
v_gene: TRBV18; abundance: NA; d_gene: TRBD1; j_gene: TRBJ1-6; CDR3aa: CASSPGIRQGVDSPLHF; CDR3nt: TGTGCCAGCTCACCGGGAATTCGACAGGGTGTGGATTCACCCCTCCACTTT
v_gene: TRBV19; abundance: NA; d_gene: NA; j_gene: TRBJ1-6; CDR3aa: CASSRGQNNSPLHF; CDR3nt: TGTGCCAGTAGTAGAGGACAGAACAATTCACCCCTCCACTTT
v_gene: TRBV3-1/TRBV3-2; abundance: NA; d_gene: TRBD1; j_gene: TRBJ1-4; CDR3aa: CASSQDRDTGDNEKLFF; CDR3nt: TGTGCCAGCAGCCAAGATCGGGACACAGGGGATAATGAAAAACTGTTTTTT
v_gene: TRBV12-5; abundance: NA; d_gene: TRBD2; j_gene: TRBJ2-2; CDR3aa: CASGLLAGSNTGELFF; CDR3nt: TGTGCTAGTGGTTTGTTAGCGGGGTCTAATACCGGGGAGCTGTTTTTT
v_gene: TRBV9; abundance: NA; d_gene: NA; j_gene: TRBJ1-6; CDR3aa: CASSGTDYNSPLHF; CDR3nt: TGTGCCAGCAGCGGGACAGACTATAATTCACCCCTCCACTTT
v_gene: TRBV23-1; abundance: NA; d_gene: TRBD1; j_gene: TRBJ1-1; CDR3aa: CASSQAGVWDREDSEAFF; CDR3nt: TGCGCCAGCAGTCAAGCTGGAGTATGGGACAGGGAGGACTCTGAAGCTTTCTTT
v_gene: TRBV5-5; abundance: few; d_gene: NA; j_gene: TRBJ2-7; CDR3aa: CASSWSGEEQYF; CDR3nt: TGTGCCAGCAGCTGGTCAGGGGAAGAGCAGTACTTC
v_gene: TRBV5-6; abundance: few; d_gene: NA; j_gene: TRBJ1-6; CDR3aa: CASSLEGARSPLHF; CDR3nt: TGTGCCAGCAGCTTGGAAGGGGCCCGGTCACCCCTCCACTTT
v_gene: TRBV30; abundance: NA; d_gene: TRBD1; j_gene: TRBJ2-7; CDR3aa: CAWNGGQGTYEQYF; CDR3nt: TGTGCCTGGAATGGTGGACAGGGGACCTACGAGCAGTACTTC
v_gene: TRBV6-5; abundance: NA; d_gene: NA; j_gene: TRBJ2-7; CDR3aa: CASSSLGLPYEQYF; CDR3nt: TGTGCCAGCAGTTCTCTGGGCTTGCCCTACGAGCAGTACTTC
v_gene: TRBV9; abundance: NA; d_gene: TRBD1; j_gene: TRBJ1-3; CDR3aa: CASSVGTIQGTGNTIYF; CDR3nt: TGTGCCAGCAGCGTAGGGACCATACAGGGGACTGGAAACACCATATATTTT
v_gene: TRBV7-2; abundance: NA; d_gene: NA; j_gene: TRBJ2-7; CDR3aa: CASSFSTGSAYEQYF; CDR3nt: TGTGCCAGCAGCTTCTCCACAGGGTCCGCCTACGAGCAGTACTTC
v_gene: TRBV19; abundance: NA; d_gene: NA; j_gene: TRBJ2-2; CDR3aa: CASSIGLALTGELFF; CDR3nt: TGTGCCAGTAGTATTGGGCTAGCCCTCACCGGGGAGCTGTTTTTT
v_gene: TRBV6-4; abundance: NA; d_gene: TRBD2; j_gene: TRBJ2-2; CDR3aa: CASSVGSGGSNTGELFF; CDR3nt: TGTGCCAGCAGTGTCGGTAGCGGGGGGTCGAACACCGGGGAGCTGTTTTTT
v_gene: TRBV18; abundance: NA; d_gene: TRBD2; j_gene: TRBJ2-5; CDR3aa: CASSPAGGRETQYF; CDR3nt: TGTGCCAGCTCACCGGCGGGGGGCCGGGAGACCCAGTACTTC
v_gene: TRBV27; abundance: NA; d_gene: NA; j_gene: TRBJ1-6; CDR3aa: CASSLSASSYNSPLHF; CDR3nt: TGTGCCAGCAGTTTATCGGCCAGCTCCTATAATTCACCCCTCCACTTT
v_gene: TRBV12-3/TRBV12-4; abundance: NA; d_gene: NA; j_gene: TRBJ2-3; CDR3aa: CASSLYTDTQYF; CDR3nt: TGTGCCAGCAGTCTCTACACAGATACGCAGTATTTT
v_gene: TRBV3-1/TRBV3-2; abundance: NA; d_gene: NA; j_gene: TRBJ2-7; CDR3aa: CASSQDGGARYEQYF; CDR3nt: TGTGCCAGCAGCCAAGATGGGGGGGCGCGCTACGAGCAGTACTTC
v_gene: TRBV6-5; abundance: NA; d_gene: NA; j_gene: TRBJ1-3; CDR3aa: CASSPVGNTIYF; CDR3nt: TGTGCCAGCAGTCCCGTGGGAAACACCATATATTTT
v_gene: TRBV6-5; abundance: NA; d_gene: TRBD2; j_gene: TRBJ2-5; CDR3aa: CASARVAGSQETQYF; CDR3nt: TGTGCCAGTGCCAGGGTAGCGGGCTCCCAAGAGACCCAGTACTTC
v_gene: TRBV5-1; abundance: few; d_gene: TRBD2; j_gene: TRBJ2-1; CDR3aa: CASSGLGTSDNYNEQFF; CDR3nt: TGCGCCAGCAGCGGTCTTGGGACTAGCGACAACTACAATGAGCAGTTCTTC
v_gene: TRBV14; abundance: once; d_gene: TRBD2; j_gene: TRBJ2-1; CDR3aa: CASSQDGRLAGVRDEQFF; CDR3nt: TGTGCCAGCAGCCAAGATGGTAGACTAGCGGGGGTCCGGGATGAGCAGTTCTTC
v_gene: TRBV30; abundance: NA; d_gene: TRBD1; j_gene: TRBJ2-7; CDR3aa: CAGGTGFFYEQYF; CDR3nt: TGTGCTGGTGGGACAGGGTTCTTCTACGAGCAGTACTTC
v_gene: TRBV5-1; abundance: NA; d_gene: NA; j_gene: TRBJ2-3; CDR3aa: CASSLGQSTDTQYF; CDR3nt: TGCGCCAGCAGCTTGGGACAGTCCACAGATACGCAGTATTTT
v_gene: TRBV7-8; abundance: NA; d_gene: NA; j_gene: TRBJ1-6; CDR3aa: CASSETPGNSPLHF; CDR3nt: TGTGCCAGCAGCGAAACGCCAGGGAATTCACCCCTCCACTTT
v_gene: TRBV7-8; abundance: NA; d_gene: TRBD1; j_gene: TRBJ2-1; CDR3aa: CASSVRDRGLGEQFF; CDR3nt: TGTGCCAGCAGCGTCCGGGACAGGGGGCTCGGTGAGCAGTTCTTC
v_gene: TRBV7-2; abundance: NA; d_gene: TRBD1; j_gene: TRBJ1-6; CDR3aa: CASSFWTGSYNSPLHF; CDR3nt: TGTGCCAGCAGCTTTTGGACAGGTTCCTATAATTCACCCCTCCACTTT
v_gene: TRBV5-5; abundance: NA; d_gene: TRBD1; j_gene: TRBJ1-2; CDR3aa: CASSLYSGDSYGYTF; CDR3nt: TGTGCCAGCAGCTTGTATTCTGGGGACAGCTATGGCTACACCTTC
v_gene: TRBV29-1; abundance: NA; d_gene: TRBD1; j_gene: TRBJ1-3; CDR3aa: CSVEQGHTIYF; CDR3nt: TGCAGCGTAGAACAGGGGCACACCATATATTTT
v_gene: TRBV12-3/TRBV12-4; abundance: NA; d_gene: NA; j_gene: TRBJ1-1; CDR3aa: CASSLQRQEAFF; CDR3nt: TGTGCCAGCAGTCTCCAGCGGCAGGAAGCTTTCTTT
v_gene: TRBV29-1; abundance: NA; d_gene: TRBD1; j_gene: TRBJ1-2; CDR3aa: CSVEASTGGRYGSDGYTF; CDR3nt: TGCAGCGTTGAAGCCTCGACAGGGGGTAGGTATGGAAGTGATGGCTACACCTTC
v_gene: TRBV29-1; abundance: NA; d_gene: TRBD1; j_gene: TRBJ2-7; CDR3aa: CSVIDRGQSYEQYF; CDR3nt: TGCAGCGTTATTGACAGGGGGCAAAGCTACGAGCAGTACTTC
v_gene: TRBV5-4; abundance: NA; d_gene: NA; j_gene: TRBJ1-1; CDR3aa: CASSLHGGGNTEAFF; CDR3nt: TGTGCCAGCAGCCTGCACGGCGGGGGGAACACTGAAGCTTTCTTT
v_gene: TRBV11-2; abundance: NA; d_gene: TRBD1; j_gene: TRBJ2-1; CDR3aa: CASSRTGGGNEQFF; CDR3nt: TGTGCCAGCAGCCGGACAGGGGGCGGAAATGAGCAGTTCTTC
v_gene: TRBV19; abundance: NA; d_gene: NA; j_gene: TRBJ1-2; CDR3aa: CASKNQGSNYGYTF; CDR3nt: TGTGCCAGTAAGAATCAGGGGTCTAACTATGGCTACACCTTC
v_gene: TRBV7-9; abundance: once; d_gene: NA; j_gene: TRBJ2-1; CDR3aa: CASRLGWIATEEQFF; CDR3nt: TGTGCCAGCAGGTTAGGGTGGATTGCGACAGAAGAGCAGTTCTTC
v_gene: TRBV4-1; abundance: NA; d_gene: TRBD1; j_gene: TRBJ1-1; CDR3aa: CASSLSGTGIDTEAFF; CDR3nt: TGCGCCAGCAGCCTTTCCGGGACAGGGATAGACACTGAAGCTTTCTTT
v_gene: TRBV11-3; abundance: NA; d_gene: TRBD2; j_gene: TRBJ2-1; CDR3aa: CASSLAGLAGISEQFF; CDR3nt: TGTGCCAGCAGCTTAGCGGGACTAGCGGGGATTTCGGAGCAGTTCTTC
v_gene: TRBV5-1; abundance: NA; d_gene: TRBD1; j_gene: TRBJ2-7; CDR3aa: CASSLVATGGFYEQYF; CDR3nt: TGCGCCAGCAGCTTGGTTGCGACAGGGGGCTTCTACGAGCAGTACTTC
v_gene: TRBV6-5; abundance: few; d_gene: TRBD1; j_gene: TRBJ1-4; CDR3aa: CASRGTGNNEKLFF; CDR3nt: TGTGCCAGCAGGGGGACAGGGAACAATGAAAAACTGTTTTTT